One and the same sample provided the 26 T cell receptor beta chains below, sequenced in a study of siplizumab effects on memory and regulatory T cells. Generated by immunoSEQ multiplex PCR, the TCRdb table keeps only in-frame clones and is missing some. The sample has about 87,000 clones, 80% to 90% seen once. The sequencing input was CD4+ T cells sorted from blood. These TCRs come from a human donor in good health.

This chain uses TRBV11-3 with TRBJ2-4; 8 positions agree with TRBD2. Germline CDR1 reads SGHNT; CDR2 reads YENEEA. V lost 6 bases, J lost 0 bases, and 4 bases stayed unmatched. The CDR3 contains 15 residues. CDR3 loop: CASRPAGAAKNIQYF. The CDR3 coding sequence is TGTGCCAGCAGGCCAGCGGGGGCAGCCAAAAACATTCAGTACTTC.

The chain recombines TRBV2 with TRBJ2-1; the match to TRBD2 covers 7 bases. V lost 6 bases, J lost 6 bases, and 8 bases stayed unmatched. CDR3 size: 14 residues. Germline V gene sequence: CDR1 SNHLY, CDR2 FYNNEI. CDR3 coding DNA: TGTGCCAGCAGCAGGGAGGGCCGGGGCAATGAGCAGTTCTTC. It yields the protein CASSREGRGNEQFF. Drawing the rest from reference TRBV2 and TRBJ2-1, the complete variable domain is EPEVTQTPSHQVTQMGQEVILRCVPISNHLYFYWYRQILGQKVEFLVSFYNNEISEKSEIFDDQFSVERPDGSNFTLKIRSTKLEDSAMYFCASSREGRGNEQFFGPGTRLTVL.

CDR3 coding DNA: TGCGCCAGCAGCTTAGAGATCCCCGGTGCCGGGAACTATGGCTACACCTTC. Translation gives CASSLEIPGAGNYGYTF. The chain employs TRBV5-1 and TRBJ1-2, with no clear D. Trimming removed 2 bases at V and 2 bases at J, with 19 bases between. The germline CDR1 and CDR2 sequences are SGHRS and YFSETQ. The length of the CDR3 is 17 residues.

The chain links TRBV18 to TRBJ2-7; D is uncertain. The V gene's germline CDR1 is KGHSH and CDR2 LQKENI. The V end was cut by 2 bases, the J end by 3 bases, with 11 bases between. The CDR3 contains 14 residues. CDR3 nucleotides: TGTGCCAGCTCACCAGATTTTGGAGACTACGAGCAGTACTTC. This codes for CASSPDFGDYEQYF.

The chain is built from TRBV11-3 and TRBJ1-1; TRBD1 is a possible D gene (5 bases). Looked up from germline, CDR1 is SGHNT and CDR2 is YENEEA. V was clipped by 5 bases and J by 4 bases, with 17 bases between them. The CDR3 covers 15 residues. For the CDR3, the DNA is TGTGCCAGCAGCGCCGTTTCCGGGGCTGGCACTGAAGCTTTCTTT. Its protein is CASSAVSGAGTEAFF.

The chain has TRBV28 and TRBJ1-2, with no clear D. The CDR3 contains 11 residues. Trimming removed 6 bases from V and 7 bases from J, with 9 bases in between. The germline V gene has CDR1 MDHEN and CDR2 SYDVKM. CDR3 in DNA: TGTGCCAGCAGCTTCAGACTTGGCTACACCTTC. This sequence encodes CASSFRLGYTF.

The V call is TRBV20-1, the J call TRBJ2-1, with D unclear. The CDR3 covers 11 residues. Trimming pared 3 bases from V and 7 bases from J, leaving 7 bases between. Germline-derived CDR1 and CDR2 are DFQATT and SNEGSKA (reference sequence). CDR3 region: CSASYRNEQFF. In DNA form, the CDR3 reads TGCAGTGCTAGTTATAGGAATGAGCAGTTCTTC.

The chain joins TRBV4-3 to TRBJ2-6; 9 nucleotides align to TRBD1. The CDR3 has 18 amino acids. After removal of 0 bases from V and 0 bases from J, the junction contained 3 bases not matched to a gene. Germline V gene lookup returns CDR1 LGHNA and CDR2 YSLEER. CDR3 in amino acids: CASSQDGTGSSGANVLTF. The CDR3 DNA follows: TGCGCCAGCAGCCAAGATGGGACAGGGAGCTCTGGGGCCAACGTCCTGACTTTC.

The J gene is TRBJ2-7, the V gene TRBV6-5, with TRBD2 matching over 8 bases. The CDR3 totals 15 residues. The V gene end was trimmed by 3 bases and the J gene end by 7 bases; junction bases not matched to a gene: 11. Germline loops: CDR1 MNHEY, CDR2 SVGAGI. In DNA form, the CDR3 reads TGTGCCAGCAGTTATAAGGACGGGAGGGCCAGGGAGCAGTACTTC. This gives the protein CASSYKDGRAREQYF.

CDR3 sequence reads: CAISSNDLGGYGYTF. Here the CDR3 DNA reads TGTGCCATCAGTTCTAATGACCTTGGGGGTTACGGCTACACCTTC. The chain couples TRBV10-3 to TRBJ1-2; D possibly corresponds to TRBD1 (5 bases). The V gene lost 5 bases and the J gene lost 8 bases, with 21 bases spanning the gap. Germline CDR1 reads ENHRY; CDR2 reads SYGVKD. The CDR3 contains 15 residues.

This clone was seen once. The V gene is TRBV27, the J gene TRBJ2-2; D is unclear. The germline CDR1 and CDR2 sequences are MNHEY and SMNVEV (reference sequence). The CDR3 loop spans 14 amino acids. V gave up 5 bases and J gave up 2 bases, with 9 bases separating them. Written as DNA, the CDR3 is TGTGCCAGCAGTAAATTAAGTAACACCGGGGAGCTGTTTTTT. It specifies CASSKLSNTGELFF.

The chain employs TRBV30 and TRBJ2-7, with TRBD1 matching 9 bases. CDR1 GTSNPN and CDR2 SVGIG come from the germline V gene (reference sequence). CDR3 size: 13 residues. Trimming cost V 2 bases and J 6 bases; bases outside gene matches: 5. Here the CDR3 DNA reads TGTGCCTGGAGTCCGGACAGGGGAGTCGAGCAGTACTTC. It is translated as CAWSPDRGVEQYF.

The chain combines TRBV25-1 with TRBJ2-1; D is unclear. The V and J ends lost 4 bases and 5 bases respectively, with 9 bases between them. This CDR3 region has 13 residues. Germline V gene sequence: CDR1 MGHDK, CDR2 SYGVNS. CDR3 loop: CASSVKVDNEQFF. Written as DNA, the CDR3 is TGTGCCAGCAGTGTAAAGGTAGACAATGAGCAGTTCTTC.

The chain combines TRBV13 with TRBJ2-7; D possibly matches TRBD1 or TRBD2 (5 bases each). The CDR3 runs to 16 residues. Germline V gene sequence: CDR1 PRHDT, CDR2 FYEKMQ (reference sequence). The germline V and J ends were trimmed by 0 bases and 4 bases, with 16 bases remaining between them. The CDR3 nucleotides are TGTGCCAGCAGCTTAGGGACCGGGACGGTCTCTTACGAGCAGTACTTC. Translation gives CASSLGTGTVSYEQYF.

The chain is built from TRBV5-1 and TRBJ2-7; no definite D call. Between the trimmed V and J ends, which lost 3 bases and 4 bases, there was a span of 17 bases. The CDR3 contains 15 residues. Germline V gene lookup returns CDR1 SGHRS and CDR2 YFSETQ. DNA of the CDR3: TGCGCCAGCAGCTCTACAAGTAACCGGGCTTACGAGCAGTACTTC. Translation gives CASSSTSNRAYEQYF.

V is TRBV29-1 and J is TRBJ2-1, with 8 bases matching TRBD1. Trimming at V came to 5 bases and at J to 8 bases, leaving 14 bases not matched to a gene. Germline CDR1 and CDR2: SQVTM and ANQGSEA. The CDR3 consists of 15 residues. CDR3 DNA: TGCAGCGTTACAGGGACAGGCCCTAGAATGTATGAGCAGTTCTTC. This encodes CSVTGTGPRMYEQFF.

The J gene is TRBJ2-7, the V gene TRBV19; D is undetermined. Per germline, CDR1 LNHDA and CDR2 SQIVND (reference sequence). The CDR3 is made up of 13 amino acids. V shed 7 bases and J shed 7 bases, with 17 bases lying between them. The CDR3 nucleotides read TGTGCCAGTACCCCAGCAGGACGAGTGGAGCAGTACTTC. Its protein product is CASTPAGRVEQYF.

The rearrangement uses TRBV2 and TRBJ2-1; TRBD2 matches 8 bases. Looked up from germline, CDR1 is SNHLY and CDR2 is FYNNEI. V lost 7 bases, J lost 13 bases, and 6 bases stayed unmatched. The CDR3 loop spans 11 amino acids. The CDR3 sequence: CASNGLAIQFF. The CDR3 DNA sequence: TGTGCCAGCAACGGACTAGCTATACAGTTCTTC.

This clone was seen just once. The chain combines TRBV21-1 with TRBJ2-7; the D call in the table, TRBD1, was not verified against the DNA. TRBV21-1 is classified as a pseudogene. The CDR3 is 12 residues long. CDR3 nucleotides: TGTGCCAGCAGTAACGGTTCGACAGTCAGTCACTTC. Amino acid sequence: CASSNGSTVSHF.

Only one count was recorded for this clone. The chain links TRBV5-4 to TRBJ1-5; D unresolved. CDR1 is SGHNT and CDR2 is YYREEE in the germline V gene (reference sequence). This CDR3 is 12 amino acids long. Trimming left V 3 bases short and J 7 bases short, with 8 bases between. CDR3 sequence: CASSSQVQPQHF. In nucleotides, the CDR3 is TGTGCCAGCAGCTCCCAGGTGCAGCCCCAGCATTTT. Full variable domain (rest looked up from reference TRBV5-4 and TRBJ1-5): ETGVTQSPTHLIKTRGQQVTLRCSSQSGHNTVSWYQQALGQGPQFIFQYYREEENGRGNFPPRFSGLQFPNYSSELNVNALELDDSALYLCASSSQVQPQHFGDGTRLSIL.

The chain employs TRBV5-1 and TRBJ1-3, with a weak D call TRBD1 (5 bases). The germline CDR1 and CDR2 sequences are SGHRS and YFSETQ. The CDR3 has 15 amino acids. Between the trimmed V and J ends, which lost 4 bases and 1 base, there was a span of 12 bases. The CDR3 here is CASSPVTGSGNTIYF. The CDR3 DNA reads as TGCGCCAGCAGCCCTGTAACAGGTTCTGGAAACACCATATATTTT.

V gene TRBV2 combines with J gene TRBJ2-1; 12 bases map to TRBD2. The V gene end was trimmed by 6 bases and the J gene end by 8 bases; junction bases not matched to a gene: 11. This CDR3 is built from 16 residues. Germline V gene sequence: CDR1 SNHLY, CDR2 FYNNEI. The CDR3 protein is CASRDSTSGRNYEQFF. CDR3 sequence (DNA): TGTGCCAGCAGGGACTCTACTAGCGGGAGGAACTATGAGCAGTTCTTC.

V is TRBV6-5 and J is TRBJ2-1; 8 positions match TRBD1. CDR3 length: 15 residues. The V gene end was trimmed by 5 bases and the J gene end by 5 bases; junction bases not matched to a gene: 8. Germline V gene sequence: CDR1 MNHEY, CDR2 SVGAGI. The CDR3 loop is CASSPGQGHNNEQFF. In DNA form, the CDR3 reads TGTGCCAGCAGTCCAGGACAGGGTCATAACAATGAGCAGTTCTTC.

The DNA of the CDR3 is TGTGCCAGCAGACCGGGACAGTCCCCCTACGAGCAGTACTTC. Translated, it gives CASRPGQSPYEQYF. The chain is built from TRBV2 and TRBJ2-7; TRBD1 agrees at 7 bases. CDR3 length: 14 amino acids. V was clipped by 6 bases and J by 2 bases; unmatched bases: 7. Germline CDR1 and CDR2: SNHLY and FYNNEI.

This clone was detected a few times. V and J are TRBV6-1 and TRBJ2-7; a weak D match, TRBD2 (5 bases). V lost 8 bases and J lost 0, with 17 bases in between. The CDR3 totals 15 residues. The germline V gene encodes CDR1 MNHNS and CDR2 SASEGT. CDR3 amino acids: CASWSRGVHSYEQYF. As DNA, the CDR3 is TGTGCCAGCTGGAGCCGGGGTGTTCACTCCTACGAGCAGTACTTC.

The J gene is TRBJ2-1, the V gene TRBV27; 7 bases are shared with TRBD1. Germline CDR1 and CDR2: MNHEY and SMNVEV (reference sequence). The CDR3 covers 15 residues. The ends lost 5 bases at V and 7 bases at J; junction bases unmatched: 11. CDR3 coding DNA: TGTGCCAGCAGTATGATGACAGGGTCTTTTAATGAGCAGTTCTTC. Its protein is CASSMMTGSFNEQFF.